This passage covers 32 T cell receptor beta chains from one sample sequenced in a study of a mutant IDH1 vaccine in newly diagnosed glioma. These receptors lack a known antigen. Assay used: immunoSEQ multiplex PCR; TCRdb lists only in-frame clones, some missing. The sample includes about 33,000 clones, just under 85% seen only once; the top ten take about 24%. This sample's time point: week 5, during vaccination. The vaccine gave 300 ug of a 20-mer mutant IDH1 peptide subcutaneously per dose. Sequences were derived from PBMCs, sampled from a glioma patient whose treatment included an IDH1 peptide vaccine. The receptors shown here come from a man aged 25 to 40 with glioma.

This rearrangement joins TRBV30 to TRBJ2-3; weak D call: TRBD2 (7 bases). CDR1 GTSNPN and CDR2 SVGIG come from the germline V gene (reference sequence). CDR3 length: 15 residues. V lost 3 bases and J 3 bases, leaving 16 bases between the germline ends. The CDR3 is CAWSREGGGTDTQYF. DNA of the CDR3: TGTGCCTGGAGCCGCGAGGGAGGGGGTACAGATACGCAGTATTTT. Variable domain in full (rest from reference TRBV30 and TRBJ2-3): SQTIHQWPATLVQPVGSPLSLECTVEGTSNPNLYWYRQAAGRGLQLLFYSVGIGQISSEVPQNLSASRPQDRQFILSSKKLLLSDSGFYLCAWSREGGGTDTQYFGPGTRLTVL.

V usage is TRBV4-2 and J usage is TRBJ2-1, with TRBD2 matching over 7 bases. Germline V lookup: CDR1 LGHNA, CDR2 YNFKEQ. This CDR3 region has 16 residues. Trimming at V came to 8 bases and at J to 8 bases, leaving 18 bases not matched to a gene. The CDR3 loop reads CASGGVMQTELHEQFF. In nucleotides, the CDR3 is TGTGCCAGCGGGGGGGTGATGCAAACGGAACTACATGAGCAGTTCTTC.

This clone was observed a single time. This CDR3 reads CAWSVRAGRKNSPLHF. The CDR3 DNA follows: TGTGCCTGGAGTGTACGGGCAGGGAGGAAGAATTCACCCCTCCACTTT. This chain connects TRBV30 to TRBJ1-6; D possibly corresponds to TRBD1 (5 bases). There are 16 residues in the CDR3. Germline V gene sequence: CDR1 GTSNPN, CDR2 SVGIG (reference sequence). The V and J ends lost 0 bases and 7 bases respectively, with 16 bases between them.

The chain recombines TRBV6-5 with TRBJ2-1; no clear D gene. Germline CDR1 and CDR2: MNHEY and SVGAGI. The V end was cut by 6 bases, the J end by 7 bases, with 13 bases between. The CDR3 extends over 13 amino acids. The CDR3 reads CASRPIASNEQFF. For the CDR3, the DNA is TGTGCCAGCAGGCCGATCGCCTCTAATGAGCAGTTCTTC.

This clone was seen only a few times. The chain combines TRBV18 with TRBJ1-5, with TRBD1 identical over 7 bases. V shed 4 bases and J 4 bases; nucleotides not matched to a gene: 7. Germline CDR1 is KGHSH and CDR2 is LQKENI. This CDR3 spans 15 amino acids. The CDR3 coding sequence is TGTGCCAGCTCACGTGAGGGGGCAAGTAATCAGCCCCAGCATTTT. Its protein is CASSREGASNQPQHF.

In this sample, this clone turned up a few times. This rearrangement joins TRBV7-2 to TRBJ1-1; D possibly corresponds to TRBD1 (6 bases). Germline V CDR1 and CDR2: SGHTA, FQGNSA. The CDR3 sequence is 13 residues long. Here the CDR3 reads CAGTRGLITEAFF. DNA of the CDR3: TGTGCTGGGACGAGGGGGTTGATCACTGAAGCTTTCTTT.

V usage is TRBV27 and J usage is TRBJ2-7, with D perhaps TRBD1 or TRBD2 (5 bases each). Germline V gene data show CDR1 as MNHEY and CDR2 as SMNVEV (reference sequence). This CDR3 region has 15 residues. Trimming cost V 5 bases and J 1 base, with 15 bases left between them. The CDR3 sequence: CASSTRDAGSYEQYF. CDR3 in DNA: TGTGCCAGCAGTACTAGGGATGCAGGGTCCTACGAGCAGTACTTC.

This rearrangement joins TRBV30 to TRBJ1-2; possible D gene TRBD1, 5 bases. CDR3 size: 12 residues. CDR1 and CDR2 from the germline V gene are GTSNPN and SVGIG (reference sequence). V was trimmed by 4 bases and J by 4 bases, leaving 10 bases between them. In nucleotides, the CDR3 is TGTGCCTGGACGGGGACCGGCTATGGCTACACCTTC. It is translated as CAWTGTGYGYTF.

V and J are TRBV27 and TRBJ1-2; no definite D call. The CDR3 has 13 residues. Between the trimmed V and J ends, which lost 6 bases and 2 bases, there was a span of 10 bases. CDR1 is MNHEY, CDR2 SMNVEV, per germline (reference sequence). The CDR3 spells CASRLTSNYGYTF. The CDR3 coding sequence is TGTGCCAGCAGGTTAACCTCAAACTATGGCTACACCTTC.

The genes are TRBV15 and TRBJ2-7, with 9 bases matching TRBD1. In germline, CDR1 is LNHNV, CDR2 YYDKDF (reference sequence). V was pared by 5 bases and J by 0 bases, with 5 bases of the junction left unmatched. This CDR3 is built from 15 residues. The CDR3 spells CATSQGTGFSYEQYF. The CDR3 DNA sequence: TGTGCCACCAGCCAAGGGACAGGGTTCTCCTACGAGCAGTACTTC.

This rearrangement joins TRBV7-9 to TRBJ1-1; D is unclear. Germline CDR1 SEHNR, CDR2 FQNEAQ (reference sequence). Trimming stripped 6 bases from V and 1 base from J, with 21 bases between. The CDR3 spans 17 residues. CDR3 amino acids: CASSYPLARGGNTEAFF. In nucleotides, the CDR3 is TGTGCCAGCAGTTATCCTCTGGCCCGAGGTGGGAACACTGAAGCTTTCTTT.

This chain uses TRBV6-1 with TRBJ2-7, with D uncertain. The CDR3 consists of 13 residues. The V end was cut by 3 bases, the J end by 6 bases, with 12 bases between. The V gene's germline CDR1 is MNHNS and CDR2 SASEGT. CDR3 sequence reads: CASSDRTLGEQYF. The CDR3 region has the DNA TGTGCCAGCAGTGACCGGACCCTCGGCGAGCAGTACTTC.

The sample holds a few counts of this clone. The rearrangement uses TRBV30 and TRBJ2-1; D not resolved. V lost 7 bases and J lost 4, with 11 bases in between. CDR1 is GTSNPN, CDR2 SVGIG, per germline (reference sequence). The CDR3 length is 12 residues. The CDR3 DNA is TGTGCCTCCGTCGACGGGTACAATGAGCAGTTCTTC. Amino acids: CASVDGYNEQFF.

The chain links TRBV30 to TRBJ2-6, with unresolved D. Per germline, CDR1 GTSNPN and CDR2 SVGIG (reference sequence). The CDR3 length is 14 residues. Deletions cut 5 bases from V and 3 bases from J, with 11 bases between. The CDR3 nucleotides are TGTGCCTGGGAACGGGCTCGTGGGGCCAACGTCCTGACTTTC. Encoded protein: CAWERARGANVLTF.

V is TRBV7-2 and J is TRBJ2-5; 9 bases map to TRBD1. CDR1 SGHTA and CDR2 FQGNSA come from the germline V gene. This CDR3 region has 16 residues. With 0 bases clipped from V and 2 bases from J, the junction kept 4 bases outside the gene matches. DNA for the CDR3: TGTGCCAGCAGCTTAGCGACAGGGGGGGGACAAGAGACCCAGTACTTC. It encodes CASSLATGGGQETQYF.

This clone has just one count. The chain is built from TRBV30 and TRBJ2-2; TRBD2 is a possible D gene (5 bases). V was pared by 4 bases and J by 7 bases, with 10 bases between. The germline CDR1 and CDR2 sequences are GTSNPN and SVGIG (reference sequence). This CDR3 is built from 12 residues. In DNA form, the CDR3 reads TGTGCCTGGACCCAACGGGACGGGGAGCTGTTTTTT. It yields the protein CAWTQRDGELFF.

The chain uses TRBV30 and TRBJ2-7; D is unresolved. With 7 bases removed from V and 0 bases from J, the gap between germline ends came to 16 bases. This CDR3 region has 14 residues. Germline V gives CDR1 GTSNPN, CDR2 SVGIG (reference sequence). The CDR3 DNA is TGTGCCTCGAGCCAGGCGAAGAGCTCCTACGAGCAGTACTTC. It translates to CASSQAKSSYEQYF.

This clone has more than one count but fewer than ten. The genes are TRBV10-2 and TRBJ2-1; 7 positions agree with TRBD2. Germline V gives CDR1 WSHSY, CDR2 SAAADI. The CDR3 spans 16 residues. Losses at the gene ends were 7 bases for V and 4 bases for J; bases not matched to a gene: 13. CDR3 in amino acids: CASIREREPSYNEQFF. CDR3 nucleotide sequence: TGCGCCAGCATCCGAGAGCGGGAACCCTCTTACAATGAGCAGTTCTTC.

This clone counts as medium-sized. DNA of the CDR3: TGTGCCAGCAGTGACTCCCAGGAGACTGAAGCTTTCTTT. This gives the protein CASSDSQETEAFF. The rearrangement links TRBV6-4 to TRBJ1-1; D remains ambiguous. The V and J ends lost 0 bases and 5 bases respectively, with 7 bases between them. The germline V gene encodes CDR1 MRHNA and CDR2 SNTAGT. The CDR3 has 13 residues.

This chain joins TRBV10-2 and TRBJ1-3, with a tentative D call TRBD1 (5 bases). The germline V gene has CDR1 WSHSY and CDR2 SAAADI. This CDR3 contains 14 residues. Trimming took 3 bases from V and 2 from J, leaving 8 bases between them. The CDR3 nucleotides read TGCGCCAGCAGTGAAGGGACGGCTGGAAACACCATATATTTT. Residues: CASSEGTAGNTIYF.

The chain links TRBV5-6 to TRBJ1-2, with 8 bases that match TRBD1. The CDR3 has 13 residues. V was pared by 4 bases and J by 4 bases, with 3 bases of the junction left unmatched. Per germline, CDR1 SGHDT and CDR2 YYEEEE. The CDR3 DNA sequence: TGTGCCAGCAGCCGGACAGGGTCCTATGGCTACACCTTC. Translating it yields CASSRTGSYGYTF.

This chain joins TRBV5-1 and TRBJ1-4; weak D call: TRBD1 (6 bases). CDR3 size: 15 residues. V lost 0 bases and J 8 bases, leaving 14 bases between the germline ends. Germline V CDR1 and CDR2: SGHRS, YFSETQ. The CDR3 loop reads CASSLVAGEGEKLFF. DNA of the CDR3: TGCGCCAGCAGCTTGGTGGCAGGGGAAGGCGAAAAACTGTTTTTT.

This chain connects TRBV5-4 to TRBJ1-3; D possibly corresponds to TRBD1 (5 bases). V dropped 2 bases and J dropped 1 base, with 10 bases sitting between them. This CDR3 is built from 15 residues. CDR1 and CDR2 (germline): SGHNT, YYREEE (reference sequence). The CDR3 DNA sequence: TGTGCCAGCAGCTTCCGGACAATGTCTGGAAACACCATATATTTT. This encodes CASSFRTMSGNTIYF.

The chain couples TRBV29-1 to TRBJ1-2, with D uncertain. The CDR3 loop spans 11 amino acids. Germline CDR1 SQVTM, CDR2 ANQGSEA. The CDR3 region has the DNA TGCAGTGCCCACGTCAACTATGGCTACACCTTC. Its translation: CSAHVNYGYTF.

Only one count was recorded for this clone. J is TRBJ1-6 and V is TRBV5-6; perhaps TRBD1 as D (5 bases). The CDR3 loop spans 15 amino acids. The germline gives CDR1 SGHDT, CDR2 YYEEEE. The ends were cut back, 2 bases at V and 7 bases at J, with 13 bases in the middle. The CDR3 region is CASSFIGTANSPLHF. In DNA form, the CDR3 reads TGTGCCAGCAGCTTCATCGGGACCGCCAATTCACCCCTCCACTTT.

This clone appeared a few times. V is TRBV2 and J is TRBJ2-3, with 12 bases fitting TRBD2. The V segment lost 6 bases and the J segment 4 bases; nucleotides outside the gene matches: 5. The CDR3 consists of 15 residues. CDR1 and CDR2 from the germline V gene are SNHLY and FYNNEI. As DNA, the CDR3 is TGTGCCAGCAGCAAGACTAGCGGGAGTGCAGATACGCAGTATTTT. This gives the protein CASSKTSGSADTQYF.

CDR3 amino acids: CASSLPLAGAYEQYF. Here the CDR3 DNA reads TGTGCCAGCAGTCTCCCCCTAGCGGGGGCCTACGAGCAGTACTTC. The chain joins TRBV28 to TRBJ2-7, with TRBD2 identical over 10 bases. Trimming removed 5 bases from V and 2 bases from J; junction bases left unmatched: 6. The CDR3 is 15 amino acids. Germline lookup yields CDR1 MDHEN and CDR2 SYDVKM.

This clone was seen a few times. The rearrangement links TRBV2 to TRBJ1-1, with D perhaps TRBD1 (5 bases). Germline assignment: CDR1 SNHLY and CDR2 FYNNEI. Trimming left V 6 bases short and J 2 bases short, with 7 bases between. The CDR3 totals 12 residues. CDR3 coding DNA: TGTGCCAGCAGCAGGGAAAACACTGAAGCTTTCTTT. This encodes CASSRENTEAFF. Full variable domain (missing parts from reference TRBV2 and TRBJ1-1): EPEVTQTPSHQVTQMGQEVILRCVPISNHLYFYWYRQILGQKVEFLVSFYNNEISEKSEIFDDQFSVERPDGSNFTLKIRSTKLEDSAMYFCASSRENTEAFFGQGTRLTVV.

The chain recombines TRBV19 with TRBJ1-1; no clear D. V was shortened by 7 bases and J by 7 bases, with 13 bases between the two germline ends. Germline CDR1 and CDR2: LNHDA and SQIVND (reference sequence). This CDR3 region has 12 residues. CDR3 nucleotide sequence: TGTGCCAGTAATACGGAACAGTATGAAGCTTTCTTT. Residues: CASNTEQYEAFF.

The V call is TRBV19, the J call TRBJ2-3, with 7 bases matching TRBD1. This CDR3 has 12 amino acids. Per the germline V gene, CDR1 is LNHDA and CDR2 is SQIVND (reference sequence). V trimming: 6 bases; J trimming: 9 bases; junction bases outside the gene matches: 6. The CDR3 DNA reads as TGTGCCAGTAGCGAGGGGGCAGGCACGCAGTATTTT. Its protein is CASSEGAGTQYF.

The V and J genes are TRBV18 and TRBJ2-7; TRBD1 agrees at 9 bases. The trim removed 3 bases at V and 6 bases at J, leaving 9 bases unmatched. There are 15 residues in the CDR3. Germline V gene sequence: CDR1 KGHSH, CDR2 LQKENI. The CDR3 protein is CASSPAGTGWLEQYF. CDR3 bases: TGTGCCAGCTCACCCGCCGGGACAGGGTGGCTCGAGCAGTACTTC.

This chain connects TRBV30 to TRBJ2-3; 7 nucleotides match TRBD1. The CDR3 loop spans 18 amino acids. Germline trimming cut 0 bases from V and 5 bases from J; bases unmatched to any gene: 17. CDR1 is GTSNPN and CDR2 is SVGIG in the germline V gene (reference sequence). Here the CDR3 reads CAWSVPGTDETIQDTQYF. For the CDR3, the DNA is TGTGCCTGGAGTGTACCCGGGACAGACGAAACTATTCAAGATACGCAGTATTTT.